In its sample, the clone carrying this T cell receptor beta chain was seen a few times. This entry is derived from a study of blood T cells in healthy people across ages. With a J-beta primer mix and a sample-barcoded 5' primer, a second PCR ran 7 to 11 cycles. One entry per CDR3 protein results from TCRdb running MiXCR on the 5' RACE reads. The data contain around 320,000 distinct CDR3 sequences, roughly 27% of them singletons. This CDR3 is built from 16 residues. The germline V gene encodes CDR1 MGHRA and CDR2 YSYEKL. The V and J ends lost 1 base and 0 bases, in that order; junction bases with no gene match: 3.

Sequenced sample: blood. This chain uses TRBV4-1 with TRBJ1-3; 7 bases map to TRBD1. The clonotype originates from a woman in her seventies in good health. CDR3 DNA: TGCGCCAGCAGCCAAGCGGACAGGAGCTCTGGAAACACCATATATTTT. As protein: CASSQADRSSGNTIYF.